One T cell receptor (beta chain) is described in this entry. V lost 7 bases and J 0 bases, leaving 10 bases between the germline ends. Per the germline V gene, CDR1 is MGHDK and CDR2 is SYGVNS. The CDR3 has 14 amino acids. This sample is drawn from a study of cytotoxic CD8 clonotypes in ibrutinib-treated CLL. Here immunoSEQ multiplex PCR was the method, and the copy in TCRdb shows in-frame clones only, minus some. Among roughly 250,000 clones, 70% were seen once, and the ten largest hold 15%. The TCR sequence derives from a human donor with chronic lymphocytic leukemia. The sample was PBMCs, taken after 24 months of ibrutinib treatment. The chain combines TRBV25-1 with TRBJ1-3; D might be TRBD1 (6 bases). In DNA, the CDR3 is TGTGCCAGCACCCAGGGGACCTCTGGAAACACCATATATTTT. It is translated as CASTQGTSGNTIYF.